This T cell receptor beta chain was recorded in a study of early T cells in non-severe SARS-CoV-2 infection. Study-level information: Sequencing of bulk RNA from unsorted whole blood was done, without chain pairing.

This clonotype was seen many times. The antigen is unknown. Attached unique molecular identifiers marked individual cDNA molecules. TCRdb reprocessed the 5' RACE reads with MiXCR, giving one entry per CDR3 protein. Of tens of thousands of distinct CDR3 sequences in the sample, roughly 13% were seen once. The study's findings and limits: Matching against VDJdb likely underestimated virus-specific expansions, favoring anti-spike CD8.

The sequence was collected from an adult who was a healthcare worker with PCR-confirmed SARS-CoV-2 infection or an uninfected control (not recorded which). Sequenced sample: whole blood.

The CDR3 nucleotides read TGTGCCTGCGCGATTACAAACCAGGGGGCTCGAACTGAAGCTTTCTTT. Translation gives CACAITNQGARTEAFF. V is TRBV30 and J is TRBJ1-1, with 8 bases lining up with TRBD1. Per the germline V gene, CDR1 is GTSNPN and CDR2 is SVGIG (reference sequence). V gave up 6 bases and J gave up 5 bases; unmatched junction bases: 17. This CDR3 spans 16 amino acids.